This record concerns one T cell receptor beta chain sequence. Its specificity is unknown. The data belong to a study of STAT3 mutations in large granular lymphocyte leukemia. Overall study: Canonical activating STAT3 mutations were detected in roughly half of the longitudinally sequenced T-LGLL patients. General study points: Every T-cell large granular lymphocyte leukemia patient had at least one immunodominant TCR beta clonotype. Clonal expansion was inferred from samples taken at other timepoints. Suggested: STAT3 mutation was not the ancestral event for these clonal expansions.

Deletions cut 4 bases from V and 6 bases from J, with 9 bases between. Germline V lookup: CDR1 MGHDK, CDR2 SYGVNS. CDR3 size: 13 residues. TCRdb's copy holds only in-frame clones and misses some; the assay was immunoSEQ multiplex PCR. The sample contains roughly 8,000 clones, 90% to 95% of which appear only once. The chain joins TRBV25-1 to TRBJ2-2; the D gene is possibly TRBD2 (6 bases). The source is a man in his fifties or sixties with T-cell large granular lymphocyte leukemia. Some clones in this sample may be carry-over from other donors' samples. The sample was peripheral blood mononuclear cells. CDR3 loop: CASSVTGAGELFF. The CDR3 DNA reads as TGTGCCAGCAGTGTTACGGGGGCCGGGGAGCTGTTTTTT. Combining the CDR3 with reference TRBV25-1 and TRBJ2-2 gives the whole variable domain EADIYQTPRYLVIGTGKKITLECSQTMGHDKMYWYQQDPGMELHLIHYSYGVNSTEKGDLSSESTVSRIRTEHFPLTLESARPSHTSQYLCASSVTGAGELFFGEGSRLTVL.